Each of the 20 T cell receptor beta chains below was sequenced from the same sample in a study of blood T cell repertoires in COVID-19. Sequencing was performed with immunoSEQ multiplex PCR; in TCRdb, only in-frame clones are kept and a portion is missing. Of about 240,000 clones detected, 65% to 85% appear once; the ten largest clones hold around 5.5%. Sample: peripheral blood. The receptors come from a human donor in a cohort sampled during active COVID-19.

This chain uses TRBV5-1 with TRBJ2-5; 9 bases are shared with TRBD1. The J segment lost 3 bases and the V segment lost 4 bases, leaving 4 bases of the junction unmatched. The length of the CDR3 is 14 residues. The germline V gene has CDR1 SGHRS and CDR2 YFSETQ. The DNA for the CDR3 is TGCGCCAGCAGCCAAGGACAGGGGAAAGAGACCCAGTACTTC. This encodes CASSQGQGKETQYF.

The chain employs TRBV9 and TRBJ2-5, with 8 positions matching TRBD2. Germline V gene sequence: CDR1 SGDLS, CDR2 YYNGEE. CDR3 length: 15 amino acids. Trimming cost V 0 bases and J 4 bases; bases outside gene matches: 5. The CDR3, as DNA: TGTGCCAGCAGCGTAGCGAGCGGGGGAGTAGAGACCCAGTACTTC. Amino acids: CASSVASGGVETQYF.

The rearrangement links TRBV3-1 (or the pseudogene TRBV3-2) to TRBJ2-7, with TRBD2 identical over 11 bases. There are 15 residues in the CDR3. With V trimmed by 7 bases and J by 2 bases, 7 bases remained unmatched. Germline V CDR1 and CDR2: LGHDT, YNNKEL (reference sequence). CDR3 bases: TGTGCCAGCACCCTAGGACTAGCGGGTCCCTACGAGCAGTACTTC. Its translation is CASTLGLAGPYEQYF.

The rearrangement joins TRBV10-2 to TRBJ2-1; D remains ambiguous. This CDR3 is 14 amino acids long. The germline V gene has CDR1 WSHSY and CDR2 SAAADI. V lost 1 base to trimming and J lost 6 bases, with 10 bases between them. The chain's CDR3 is CASSELRSLNEQFF. CDR3 DNA: TGCGCCAGCAGTGAGTTACGTAGTCTCAATGAGCAGTTCTTC.

Points on this clone: Distinct nucleotide sequences in the sample also encode this CDR3. The chain is built from TRBV3-1 (or the pseudogene TRBV3-2) and TRBJ1-2, with TRBD1 matching over 7 bases. This CDR3 has 14 residues. V lost 0 bases and J lost 8; bases outside the gene matches: 6. Germline V gene data show CDR1 as LGHDT and CDR2 as YNNKEL (reference sequence). This CDR3 is CASSQDPQGRGYTF. CDR3 bases: TGTGCCAGCAGCCAAGATCCACAGGGGAGGGGCTACACCTTC.

The J gene is TRBJ2-5, the V gene TRBV6-5, with TRBD2 matching 9 bases. CDR1 is MNHEY, CDR2 SVGAGI, per germline. Trimming took 11 bases from V and 2 from J; bases not matched to a gene: 6. The CDR3 totals 13 residues. The CDR3 DNA follows: TGTGCCTCTAGCGGGAATAGGCAAGAGACCCAGTACTTC. Its protein product is CASSGNRQETQYF.

The V call is TRBV28, the J call TRBJ1-4; TRBD1 agrees at 7 bases. After removal of 4 bases from V and 0 bases from J, the junction contained 11 bases not matched to a gene. Germline V gives CDR1 MDHEN, CDR2 SYDVKM. CDR3 length: 18 amino acids. The CDR3 reads CASSSGQAATSTNEKLFF. CDR3 DNA: TGTGCCAGCAGTTCCGGACAGGCGGCTACCTCAACTAATGAAAAACTGTTTTTT. Drawing the rest from reference TRBV28 and TRBJ1-4, the complete variable domain is DVKVTQSSRYLVKRTGEKVFLECVQDMDHENMFWYRQDPGLGLRLIYFSYDVKMKEKGDIPEGYSVSREKKERFSLILESASTNQTSMYLCASSSGQAATSTNEKLFFGSGTQLSVL.

The V call is TRBV2, the J call TRBJ1-3; unclear D gene. Per the germline V gene, CDR1 is SNHLY and CDR2 is FYNNEI. The CDR3 consists of 13 residues. Trimming took 5 bases from V and 3 from J, leaving 8 bases between them. CDR3 in DNA: TGTGCCAGCAGTCGCGGCCTTGGAAACACCATATATTTT. Residues: CASSRGLGNTIYF. Full variable domain (missing parts from reference TRBV2 and TRBJ1-3): EPEVTQTPSHQVTQMGQEVILRCVPISNHLYFYWYRQILGQKVEFLVSFYNNEISEKSEIFDDQFSVERPDGSNFTLKIRSTKLEDSAMYFCASSRGLGNTIYFGEGSWLTVV.

This clone has only one observation. V and J are TRBV6-5 and TRBJ1-5; 7 bases are shared with TRBD1. The CDR3 runs 14 residues. J gave up 7 bases and V 6 bases, and 9 bases lay outside the gene matches. CDR1 is MNHEY, CDR2 SVGAGI, per germline. The CDR3 nucleotides are TGTGCCAGCAGCCTTACAGGGGCGGGACAGCCCCAGCATTTT. Protein: CASSLTGAGQPQHF.

The V and J genes are TRBV3-1 (or the pseudogene TRBV3-2) and TRBJ1-1; no firm D call. Germline V gene data show CDR1 as LGHDT and CDR2 as YNNKEL (reference sequence). V was shortened by 2 bases and J by 1 base, with 8 bases between the two germline ends. The CDR3 runs to 14 residues. The CDR3 region is CASSQSGSNTEAFF. The CDR3 DNA reads as TGTGCCAGCAGCCAATCAGGCTCGAACACTGAAGCTTTCTTT.

The chain couples TRBV27 to TRBJ2-3; TRBD1 matches at 8 bases. The J segment lost 2 bases and the V segment lost 3 bases, leaving 4 bases of the junction unmatched. CDR1 is MNHEY, CDR2 SMNVEV, per germline (reference sequence). CDR3 size: 15 residues. Here the CDR3 reads CASSFRGRLTDTQYF. For the CDR3, the DNA is TGTGCCAGCAGTTTCAGGGGGCGTCTCACAGATACGCAGTATTTT.

This chain joins TRBV24-1 and TRBJ2-2; 9 positions agree with TRBD1. The CDR3 spans 16 residues. V lost 2 bases and J lost 4; bases outside the gene matches: 4. In germline, CDR1 is KGHDR, CDR2 SFDVKD. The CDR3 here is CATSDWDRAGTGELFF. CDR3 DNA sequence: TGTGCCACCAGTGATTGGGACAGGGCGGGCACCGGGGAGCTGTTTTTT.

As concerns this clone: This sample includes further DNA sequences coding for the same CDR3. This chain links TRBV15 with TRBJ2-3; 10 bases map to TRBD2. The germline gives CDR1 LNHNV, CDR2 YYDKDF (reference sequence). The V gene end was trimmed by 1 base and the J gene end by 0 bases; junction bases not matched to a gene: 1. This CDR3 spans 16 amino acids. The chain's CDR3 is CATSRGTSGSTDTQYF. CDR3 nucleotides: TGTGCCACCAGCAGAGGGACTAGCGGAAGCACAGATACGCAGTATTTT.

In nucleotides, the CDR3 is TGTGCCAGCAGCTTAGCGGGGGGTGGAAACACCATATATTTT. Its protein is CASSLAGGGNTIYF. The chain recombines TRBV11-2 with TRBJ1-3, with D tentatively TRBD1 (5 bases). CDR1 and CDR2 from the germline V gene are SGHAT and FQNNGV. This CDR3 has 14 residues. V lost 1 base to trimming and J lost 3 bases, with 7 bases between them.

A single count supports this clone. This chain links TRBV11-2 with TRBJ2-5; D is uncertain. The CDR3 extends over 12 amino acids. Germline CDR1 reads SGHAT; CDR2 reads FQNNGV. The V end lost 5 bases, the J end lost 5 bases, and 9 bases lay between the germline ends. The CDR3 DNA follows: TGTGCCAGCAGCCCCATACAGGAGACCCAGTACTTC. Translated: CASSPIQETQYF. The full variable domain, rest sourced from reference TRBV11-2 and TRBJ2-5, is EAGVAQSPRYKIIEKRQSVAFWCNPISGHATLYWYQQILGQGPKLLIQFQNNGVVDDSQLPKDRFSAERLKGVDSTLKIQPAKLEDSAVYLCASSPIQETQYFGPGTRLLVL.

This chain links TRBV11-2 with TRBJ2-3, with 7 bases matching TRBD2. The CDR3 consists of 16 residues. The trim removed 1 base at V and 0 bases at J, leaving 4 bases unmatched. Germline V gene lookup returns CDR1 SGHAT and CDR2 FQNNGV. CDR3 sequence reads: CASSLGLAPSTDTQYF. DNA for the CDR3: TGTGCCAGCAGCTTAGGACTAGCCCCCAGCACAGATACGCAGTATTTT. Combining the CDR3 with reference TRBV11-2 and TRBJ2-3 gives the whole variable domain EAGVAQSPRYKIIEKRQSVAFWCNPISGHATLYWYQQILGQGPKLLIQFQNNGVVDDSQLPKDRFSAERLKGVDSTLKIQPAKLEDSAVYLCASSLGLAPSTDTQYFGPGTRLTVL.

The rearrangement links TRBV6-4 to TRBJ2-7; 7 nucleotides agree with TRBD2. In germline, CDR1 is MRHNA, CDR2 SNTAGT. V shed 4 bases and J 3 bases; nucleotides not matched to a gene: 6. CDR3 length: 14 amino acids. The CDR3 spells CASSVLAGGYEQYF. In DNA, the CDR3 is TGTGCCAGCAGTGTTTTAGCGGGTGGCTACGAGCAGTACTTC.

The CDR3 nucleotides read TGTGCTAGTGGTTTGGGGGCAGGGTCGGGCCAAGAGACCCAGTACTTC. Its translation: CASGLGAGSGQETQYF. The gene calls are TRBV12-5 and TRBJ2-5; D possibly corresponds to TRBD1 (5 bases). The CDR3 spans 16 residues. Trimming took off 1 base at V and 1 base at J, with 13 bases between the two ends. In germline, CDR1 is LGHNT, CDR2 FRNRAP.

This clone has just one count. V usage is TRBV5-4 and J usage is TRBJ2-5; a weak D match, TRBD2 (6 bases). Germline lookup yields CDR1 SGHNT and CDR2 YYREEE (reference sequence). CDR3 length equals 14 residues. V was clipped by 3 bases and J by 2 bases, with 11 bases between them. The CDR3, as DNA: TGTGCCAGCAGCTCCCCGGGGGTGCAAGAGACCCAGTACTTC. Protein sequence: CASSSPGVQETQYF. The entire variable domain, with the rest obtained from reference TRBV5-4 and TRBJ2-5, is as follows: ETGVTQSPTHLIKTRGQQVTLRCSSQSGHNTVSWYQQALGQGPQFIFQYYREEENGRGNFPPRFSGLQFPNYSSELNVNALELDDSALYLCASSSPGVQETQYFGPGTRLLVL.

The genes are TRBV9 and TRBJ2-7; D not resolved. The V end lost 0 bases, the J end lost 5 bases, and 9 bases lay between the germline ends. Germline V gene sequence: CDR1 SGDLS, CDR2 YYNGEE. CDR3 length: 13 residues. The CDR3 loop reads CASSVGGTHEQYF. As DNA, the CDR3 is TGTGCCAGCAGCGTAGGCGGCACCCACGAGCAGTACTTC.